This T cell receptor beta chain was captured by sequencing in a study of blood T cell repertoires in COVID-19. Study information: Acute and convalescent COVID-19 samples came from the United States, Italy and Spain.

Only in-frame clones appear in the TCRdb table, and some are missing; sequencing was by immunoSEQ multiplex PCR. Counted here are 120,000 to 150,000 clones, 80% occurring once; the ten biggest clones make up approximately 12%. The V end was cut by 0 bases, the J end by 2 bases, with 14 bases between. CDR1 and CDR2 (germline): MGHRA, YSYEKL. The CDR3 runs to 17 residues. This chain connects TRBV4-1 to TRBJ2-1, with D uncertain. The source material was peripheral blood. The origin of this receptor is a man aged 55 to 69 with active or convalescent COVID-19. CDR3 DNA sequence: TGCGCCAGCAGCCAAGATCACCTATATGAGGCCTACAATGAGCAGTTCTTC. The encoded protein is CASSQDHLYEAYNEQFF.